These 13 T cell receptor beta chains share one sample of origin, sequenced in a study of blood T cells in healthy people across ages. Next came a second PCR, run for about 6 to 12 cycles, which used a sample-barcoded 5' primer along with a J-beta primer mix. TCRdb processed the 5' RACE reads anew with MiXCR; each CDR3 protein has one entry. The sample contains around 1.7 million distinct CDR3 sequences, 28% of which appear only once. The specimen was blood. These receptors all come from a young woman in good health.

This clonotype was detected only a few times. This sequence joins TRBV6-6 and TRBJ1-3, with D unresolved. This CDR3 has 11 residues. Germline loops: CDR1 MNHNY, CDR2 SVGAGI (reference sequence). V lost 8 bases and J lost 7, with 9 bases in between. As DNA, the CDR3 is TGTGCCAGCTCTACTTCCAACACCATATATTTT. It translates to CASSTSNTIYF.

The table lists this clonotype with many counts. J is TRBJ2-7 and V is TRBV20-1; 11 nucleotides agree with TRBD2. The CDR3 has 16 amino acids. Germline V gene lookup returns CDR1 DFQATT and CDR2 SNEGSKA (reference sequence). The V gene end was trimmed by 4 bases and the J gene end by 5 bases; junction bases not matched to a gene: 13. Written as DNA, the CDR3 is TGCAGTGCTATCTATACTAGCGGGAGAGCATGGAACGAGCAGTACTTC. Translating it yields CSAIYTSGRAWNEQYF.

In its sample, this clonotype was seen a few times. The chain recombines TRBV4-3 with TRBJ2-3; the D gene is possibly TRBD1 (6 bases). Germline CDR1 LGHNA, CDR2 YSLEER. Trimming cost V 0 bases and J 2 bases, with 12 bases left between them. The CDR3 loop spans 16 amino acids. The CDR3 DNA reads as TGCGCCAGCAGCCAAGACTACAGGGCCTCCACAGATACGCAGTATTTT. Translation: CASSQDYRASTDTQYF.

This clonotype was found many times. The gene calls are TRBV5-1 and TRBJ1-1, with D maybe TRBD1 (5 bases). Looked up from germline, CDR1 is SGHRS and CDR2 is YFSETQ. V was shortened by 4 bases and J by 4 bases, with 17 bases between the two germline ends. CDR3 length: 15 residues. CDR3 nucleotides: TGCGCCAGCAGCGCCCCCCAGGGAGGCTCCACTGAAGCTTTCTTT. Translation: CASSAPQGGSTEAFF.

The chain has TRBV12-3 or TRBV12-4 and TRBJ1-2; no clear D gene. The V gene lost 1 base and the J gene lost 8 bases, with 14 bases spanning the gap. This CDR3 region has 14 residues. The CDR3 region is CASSLVPGLYGYTF. CDR3 coding DNA: TGTGCCAGCAGTTTAGTTCCCGGGTTATACGGCTACACCTTC.

As to this clonotype: An end of the junction differs from the germline gene, which may be a read error. CDR3 in DNA: TGTGCCAGCAACCAAGGGGACGTAGCGTACGAGCAGTACTTC. Protein sequence: CASNQGDVAYEQYF. The gene calls are TRBV4-2 and TRBJ2-7; TRBD1 or TRBD2 may be the D gene (5 bases each). This CDR3 has 14 residues. CDR1 LGHNA and CDR2 YNFKEQ come from the germline V gene.

A few counts support this clonotype. The junction and the germline gene differ at one end; a read error may be behind it. The chain has TRBV29-1 and TRBJ2-3; D is uncertain. CDR3 size: 12 residues. CDR1 and CDR2 (germline): SQVTM, ANQGSEA. The CDR3 loop is CSVVPGTDTQYF. CDR3 in DNA: TGCAGCGTTGTCCCTGGCACAGATACACAGTATTTT.

The rearrangement uses TRBV5-6 and TRBJ2-7; TRBD2 agrees at 10 bases. There are 15 residues in the CDR3. Germline CDR1 is SGHDT and CDR2 is YYEEEE. V shed 3 bases, J shed 3 bases, and the junction held 6 bases outside the gene matches. CDR3: CASSSGLAANYEQYF. For the CDR3, the DNA is TGTGCCAGCAGCTCCGGACTAGCGGCAAACTACGAGCAGTACTTC.

This clonotype was detected a few times. This sequence joins TRBV29-1 and TRBJ1-4, with 8 bases lining up with TRBD1. The CDR3 length is 12 residues. V lost 7 bases to trimming and J lost 8 bases; unmatched junction nucleotides: 6. Germline CDR1 SQVTM, CDR2 ANQGSEA. DNA for the CDR3: TGCAGCGGAGGACAGGGCCGAGAAAAACTGTTTTTT. Residues: CSGGQGREKLFF.

This clonotype was observed at least ten times. The J gene is TRBJ2-7, the V gene TRBV15; 8 bases match TRBD2. The CDR3 runs to 16 residues. The J segment lost 0 bases and the V segment lost 5 bases, leaving 9 bases of the junction unmatched. Germline V CDR1 and CDR2: LNHNV, YYDKDF (reference sequence). CDR3 coding DNA: TGTGCCACCAGCCCCAGTCGGCGGGGGGCCTCCTACGAGCAGTACTTC. Translation gives CATSPSRRGASYEQYF.

Only a few counts were recorded for this clonotype. V usage is TRBV24-1 and J usage is TRBJ2-7, with 11 bases identical to TRBD2. The assigned J gene may be wrong: the sequence end matches TRBJ2-5 better. The CDR3 length is 17 residues. CDR1 and CDR2 from the germline V gene are KGHDR and SFDVKD. This chain's CDR3 is CATSEGLAGGIQETQYF. The CDR3 DNA reads TGTGCCACCAGTGAAGGGCTAGCGGGGGGAATACAAGAGACCCAGTACTTC.

On this clonotype itself: At one of its ends the junction is not consistent with the germline gene, which may arise from a read error. This chain uses TRBV5-1 with TRBJ2-1; a possible D gene is TRBD2 (5 bases). The CDR3 has 14 residues. CDR1 SGHRS and CDR2 YFSETQ come from the germline V gene. The chain's CDR3 is CASRVGSSHNEQFF. CDR3 sequence (DNA): TGCGCCAGCAGAGTTGGGAGCTCCCACAATGAGCAGTTCTTC.

The genes are TRBV4-1 and TRBJ2-7; TRBD2 agrees at 9 bases. The CDR3 length is 13 residues. From germline, CDR1 is MGHRA and CDR2 YSYEKL. The J segment lost 2 bases and the V segment lost 8 bases, leaving 4 bases of the junction unmatched. The CDR3 DNA follows: TGCGCCAGCGCGGGGGGGTACCCCTACGAGCAGTACTTC. Translation: CASAGGYPYEQYF.